Following are 20 T cell receptor beta chains from one sample sequenced in a study of shared clonotypes between healthy human individuals (dated by TCRdb to 2018 to 2021). Library preparation used the immunoSEQ multiplex PCR assay. TCRdb provides this immuneACCESS table in a form limited to in-frame rearrangements. Some clones are lacking; in checked studies, under half of them reflect an unresolved V gene, and why the rest are absent is not known. For this sample there are about 1 million clones; roughly 75% appear just once. The top ten constitute roughly 1.5% of the sample. Sequencing used memory CD4+ T cells sorted from blood. The sample's cell subset or site, from its label and the paper: CD45RA-negative fraction. Source of these receptors: a man younger than 30 in good health.

The chain has TRBV12-5 and TRBJ2-6, with TRBD1 as a possible D gene (5 bases). From germline, CDR1 is LGHNT and CDR2 FRNRAP. The CDR3 contains 15 residues. V lost 3 bases to trimming and J lost 1 base, with 7 bases between them. The CDR3 DNA reads TGTGCTAGTGGTTTAGGGGCTTCTGGGGCCAACGTCCTGACTTTC. Protein: CASGLGASGANVLTF.

This chain connects TRBV6-5 to TRBJ1-6; tentatively, D is TRBD1 (5 bases). This CDR3 region has 15 residues. CDR1 and CDR2 (germline): MNHEY, SVGAGI. Trimming pared 5 bases from V and 10 bases from J, leaving 18 bases between. DNA for the CDR3: TGTGCCAGCAGTACCGAGGGCAGGGCAAGCTCACCCCTCCACTTT. It encodes CASSTEGRASSPLHF.

V and J are TRBV6-1 and TRBJ1-5, with 10 bases matching TRBD1. J was trimmed by 2 bases and V by 4 bases; bases with no gene match: 11. The CDR3 contains 18 residues. The germline gives CDR1 MNHNS, CDR2 SASEGT. The CDR3 DNA follows: TGTGCCAGCAGTGTGGGGACAGGGGTAGTCGTAGGCAATCAGCCCCAGCATTTT. Translated, it gives CASSVGTGVVVGNQPQHF.

This CDR3 reads CASSQTSMAGELFF. The CDR3, as DNA: TGCGCCAGCAGCCAAACTAGCATGGCCGGGGAGCTGTTTTTT. This chain connects TRBV5-1 to TRBJ2-2, with D possibly TRBD2 on 6 matching bases. CDR1 and CDR2 (germline): SGHRS, YFSETQ. The CDR3 sequence is 14 residues long. V was pared by 4 bases and J by 6 bases, with 13 bases between.

The CDR3 here is CASRGLVYYEQYF. Written as DNA, the CDR3 is TGTGCCAGCAGAGGACTGGTTTACTACGAGCAGTACTTC. The chain couples TRBV6-1 to TRBJ2-7, with D perhaps matching TRBD2 (5 bases). CDR1 and CDR2 (germline): MNHNS, SASEGT. V was clipped by 6 bases and J by 3 bases, with 12 bases between them. This CDR3 has 13 amino acids.

The CDR3 loop is CSVEGYGNEQYF. The CDR3 DNA reads as TGCAGCGTTGAGGGTTATGGGAACGAGCAGTACTTC. The rearrangement uses TRBV29-1 and TRBJ2-7; D unclear. With 3 bases removed from V and 5 bases from J, the gap between germline ends came to 11 bases. Germline CDR1 SQVTM, CDR2 ANQGSEA. The CDR3 is 12 amino acids.

V usage is TRBV7-9 and J usage is TRBJ2-1; 8 bases are a match to TRBD1. CDR3 length: 15 amino acids. Trimming removed 5 bases from V and 5 bases from J; junction bases left unmatched: 8. Looked up from germline, CDR1 is SEHNR and CDR2 is FQNEAQ (reference sequence). The CDR3 is CASSAGQGFNNEQFF. The CDR3 nucleotides are TGTGCCAGCAGCGCCGGACAGGGCTTTAACAATGAGCAGTTCTTC.

This clone has a handful of counts. The chain is built from TRBV11-2 and TRBJ1-5; unclear D gene. CDR3 size: 16 residues. Germline V CDR1 and CDR2: SGHAT, FQNNGV. Deletions cut 5 bases from V and 3 bases from J, with 17 bases between. Written as DNA, the CDR3 is TGTGCCAGCAGCGACACAGCCCAGACCTTCAATCAGCCCCAGCATTTT. Encoded protein: CASSDTAQTFNQPQHF.

CDR3 coding DNA: TGTGCCAGCAGCGGTGACAATGAGCAGTTCTTC. Amino acid sequence: CASSGDNEQFF. The rearrangement uses TRBV11-3 and TRBJ2-1; no reliable D call. Per germline, CDR1 SGHNT and CDR2 YENEEA. The CDR3 is 11 amino acids. V shed 5 bases and J shed 5 bases, with 4 bases lying between them.

The chain has TRBV9 and TRBJ2-1, with D tentatively TRBD2 (5 bases). Germline V gives CDR1 SGDLS, CDR2 YYNGEE. The CDR3 has 15 amino acids. V lost 0 bases, J lost 7 bases, and 14 bases lay in between. Here the CDR3 reads CASSVESGPWNEQFF. CDR3 DNA sequence: TGTGCCAGCAGCGTAGAAAGCGGACCTTGGAATGAGCAGTTCTTC. Full variable domain (remainder filled in from reference TRBV9 and TRBJ2-1): DSGVTQTPKHLITATGQRVTLRCSPRSGDLSVYWYQQSLDQGLQFLIQYYNGEERAKGNILERFSAQQFPDLHSELNLSSLELGDSALYFCASSVESGPWNEQFFGPGTRLTVL.

V gene TRBV19 combines with J gene TRBJ1-4; no definite D call. The germline V gene has CDR1 LNHDA and CDR2 SQIVND (reference sequence). The germline V and J ends were trimmed by 10 bases and 8 bases, with 11 bases remaining between them. This CDR3 has 11 residues. CDR3 sequence reads: CATGFDEKLFF. The CDR3 DNA reads TGTGCCACCGGATTCGACGAAAAACTGTTTTTT.

This clone has just one count. The chain combines TRBV6-1 with TRBJ2-2, with TRBD1 matching over 8 bases. The germline CDR1 and CDR2 sequences are MNHNS and SASEGT. The V gene end was trimmed by 6 bases and the J gene end by 4 bases; junction bases not matched to a gene: 4. The CDR3 contains 14 residues. CDR3 region: CASRRTGSTGELFF. DNA for the CDR3: TGTGCCAGCAGGAGGACAGGGAGCACCGGGGAGCTGTTTTTT.

For this clone: Other DNA sequences in this specimen translate into the identical CDR3. The chain carries TRBV19 and TRBJ1-1; no firm D call. Trimming cost V 5 bases and J 0 bases, with 1 base left between them. This CDR3 has 11 residues. In germline, CDR1 is LNHDA, CDR2 SQIVND (reference sequence). This CDR3 reads CASSLNTEAFF. The DNA of the CDR3 is TGTGCCAGTAGTTTGAACACTGAAGCTTTCTTT.

The chain employs TRBV27 and TRBJ1-2, with 9 bases matching TRBD1. This CDR3 spans 14 amino acids. Losses at the gene ends were 4 bases for V and 4 bases for J; bases not matched to a gene: 4. Germline V gives CDR1 MNHEY, CDR2 SMNVEV (reference sequence). CDR3 sequence reads: CASSSRTGAYGYTF. The CDR3 region has the DNA TGTGCCAGCAGTTCCCGGACAGGGGCCTATGGCTACACCTTC.

V is TRBV2 and J is TRBJ1-5; weak D call: TRBD1 (6 bases). This CDR3 region has 17 residues. Trimming took 7 bases from V and 3 from J, leaving 22 bases between them. Germline assignment: CDR1 SNHLY and CDR2 FYNNEI. The chain's CDR3 is CASKFAGAGAYNQPQHF. DNA for the CDR3: TGTGCCAGCAAATTTGCGGGGGCAGGGGCATACAATCAGCCCCAGCATTTT.

This clone was seen only a few times. The V call is TRBV7-2, the J call TRBJ2-7, with a tentative D call TRBD2 (5 bases). CDR1 and CDR2 from the germline V gene are SGHTA and FQGNSA. Trimming stripped 5 bases from V and 2 bases from J, with 16 bases between. There are 15 residues in the CDR3. In DNA, the CDR3 is TGTGCCAGCAGCCAAGCGGCCTCTTTGGCCTACGAGCAGTACTTC. Translated: CASSQAASLAYEQYF.

The CDR3: CSVKVKMAENTEAFF. CDR3 sequence (DNA): TGCAGCGTTAAAGTGAAGATGGCGGAGAACACTGAAGCTTTCTTT. This chain joins TRBV29-1 and TRBJ1-1, with D unclear. V was clipped by 5 bases and J by 1 base, with 17 bases between them. Per germline, CDR1 SQVTM and CDR2 ANQGSEA. The CDR3 has 15 amino acids.

This chain uses TRBV10-3 with TRBJ2-1; tentative D call: TRBD1 (5 bases). Germline lookup yields CDR1 ENHRY and CDR2 SYGVKD. This CDR3 region has 15 residues. Trimming removed 0 bases at V and 5 bases at J, with 11 bases between. The CDR3 here is CAISESGQPNNEQFF. Written as DNA, the CDR3 is TGTGCCATCAGTGAGTCGGGGCAGCCAAACAATGAGCAGTTCTTC.

A few counts support this clone. The chain uses TRBV18 and TRBJ1-2; TRBD1 is a possible D gene (5 bases). This CDR3 spans 14 amino acids. V lost 3 bases, J lost 7 bases, and 15 bases lay in between. The V gene's germline CDR1 is KGHSH and CDR2 LQKENI. The CDR3 DNA sequence: TGTGCCAGCTCACCCGGAACAGGCCCCGGTGGCTACACCTTC. Translating it yields CASSPGTGPGGYTF.

The chain combines TRBV10-3 with TRBJ1-6, with 7 bases identical to TRBD1. This CDR3 spans 13 amino acids. Germline V lookup: CDR1 ENHRY, CDR2 SYGVKD. Trimming cost V 7 bases and J 8 bases; bases outside gene matches: 5. This CDR3 is CAINRQGDSPLHF. The DNA for the CDR3 is TGTGCCATCAACCGACAGGGCGATTCACCCCTCCACTTT.